This T cell receptor (beta chain) stems from a study of blood T cell repertoires in COVID-19. Trimming took off 0 bases at V and 5 bases at J, with 10 bases between the two ends. The CDR3 sequence is 14 residues long. Germline V gene data show CDR1 as LGHDT and CDR2 as YNNKEL (reference sequence). Profiled with immunoSEQ multiplex PCR; TCRdb holds only in-frame clones, not every one. The data contain tens of thousands of clones, 65% to 90% of them singletons. This receptor was identified in a woman at least 80 years old with acute or convalescent COVID-19. Sequenced: peripheral blood. The chain recombines TRBV3-1 (or the pseudogene TRBV3-2) with TRBJ1-1; D gene ambiguous. The CDR3: CASSQEAGRTEAFF. The CDR3 coding sequence is TGTGCCAGCAGCCAAGAGGCCGGGAGGACTGAAGCTTTCTTT.